These T cell receptor beta chains were read from a single sample in a study of blood T cell repertoires in COVID-19. This table comes from immunoSEQ multiplex PCR, and its TCRdb copy is limited to in-frame clones, with some not included. Found here are 300,000 to 400,000 clones, 80% to 90% of them singletons; the top ten hold 2.5% to 3%. Sequenced: peripheral blood. These receptors came from a man younger than 40 with active or convalescent COVID-19. The conserved cysteine and the conserved F or W are not part of the CDR3 here. A D gene is named only where the DNA matches it firmly. Where a row states a size, it is once, few, many or the class of an expanded clone; other rows omit it.

V: TRBV11-2
size: .
J: TRBJ2-1
length: 13
D: .
CDR3: ASSFGGLPYNEQF

V: TRBV11-2
size: .
J: TRBJ1-2
length: 15
D: .
CDR3: ASSLAGANTFRYGYT

V: TRBV10-3
size: .
J: TRBJ1-6
length: 11
D: .
CDR3: AIKRLDNSPLH

V: TRBV6-5
size: .
J: TRBJ2-1
length: 11
D: TRBD2
CDR3: ASTVVAGSKQF

V: TRBV11-2
size: .
J: TRBJ2-1
length: 14
D: .
CDR3: ASSFILVARSNEQF

V: TRBV11-3
size: .
J: TRBJ1-1
length: 12
D: TRBD1
CDR3: ASSLGTGGGEAF

V: TRBV19
size: few
J: TRBJ2-5
length: 14
D: TRBD2
CDR3: ASSAPHGGEGETQY

V: TRBV7-2
size: .
J: TRBJ1-3
length: 13
D: .
CDR3: ASRRTASTGNTIY

V: TRBV12-3/TRBV12-4
size: .
J: TRBJ2-7
length: 11
D: TRBD2
CDR3: ASSFGGSREQY

V: TRBV20-1
size: .
J: TRBJ2-1
length: 12
D: .
CDR3: SASSGGGYNEQF

V: TRBV27
size: .
J: TRBJ2-3
length: 13
D: TRBD2
CDR3: ASSWGGGLPDTQY

V: TRBV28
size: .
J: TRBJ1-1
length: 13
D: TRBD1
CDR3: ASSLWDRGDTEAF

V: TRBV30
size: many
J: TRBJ2-7
length: 12
D: TRBD1
CDR3: ACSPGGTGVEQY

V: TRBV4-1
size: .
J: TRBJ2-5
length: 12
D: .
CDR3: ASRPRTAEETQY

V: TRBV3-1/TRBV3-2
size: few
J: TRBJ1-2
length: 11
D: TRBD1
CDR3: ASSQDRTGGYT

V: TRBV5-8
size: .
J: TRBJ2-7
length: 13
D: TRBD2
CDR3: ASSFGLASYYEQY

V: TRBV19
size: once
J: TRBJ1-4
length: 12
D: .
CDR3: ASSKQDYPEKLF

V: TRBV18
size: .
J: TRBJ1-6
length: 14
D: .
CDR3: ASSPRGRGSDSPLH

V: TRBV14
size: .
J: TRBJ1-4
length: 13
D: .
CDR3: ASSRYAGGDEKLF

V: TRBV28
size: .
J: TRBJ2-3
length: 13
D: .
CDR3: ASSFVGGRTDTQY

V: TRBV4-1
size: .
J: TRBJ1-1
length: 13
D: TRBD1
CDR3: ASSRVGQRNTEAF

V: TRBV30
size: .
J: TRBJ1-1
length: 9
D: .
CDR3: AWSVRGEAF

V: TRBV7-2
size: .
J: TRBJ1-4
length: 14
D: .
CDR3: ASSLVKQTSNEKLF

V: TRBV4-3
size: .
J: TRBJ1-6
length: 14
D: TRBD1
CDR3: ASSQGPGQASSPLH

V: TRBV7-9
size: few
J: TRBJ1-1
length: 12
D: .
CDR3: ASSLPGLNTEAF

V: TRBV9
size: .
J: TRBJ2-7
length: 13
D: TRBD1
CDR3: ASSVEQGAKYEQY

V: TRBV3-1/TRBV3-2
size: .
J: TRBJ1-6
length: 11
D: .
CDR3: ASSQQYNSPLH

V: TRBV19
size: .
J: TRBJ2-1
length: 11
D: .
CDR3: ASSVQRYNEQF

V: TRBV7-9
size: .
J: TRBJ2-1
length: 17
D: TRBD2
CDR3: ASIGGLAGGPSSYNEQF

V: TRBV5-4
size: .
J: TRBJ2-4
length: 17
D: TRBD1
CDR3: ASSFDRDRFNTAKNIQY

V: TRBV6-5
size: .
J: TRBJ2-7
length: 14
D: .
CDR3: ASSYPPEGVRPEQY

V: TRBV6-4
size: .
J: TRBJ1-5
length: 9
D: .
CDR3: ATLGGQPQH

V: TRBV5-1
size: .
J: TRBJ1-4
length: 13
D: TRBD1
CDR3: ASSIRTGDPEKLF

V: TRBV19
size: .
J: TRBJ2-7
length: 14
D: TRBD1
CDR3: ASSTRGQGASYEQY

V: TRBV15
size: .
J: TRBJ1-2
length: 12
D: .
CDR3: ATSRDRLGDGYT

V: TRBV15
size: .
J: TRBJ2-2
length: 13
D: TRBD2
CDR3: ATSKGTSGTGELF

V: TRBV13
size: .
J: TRBJ2-3
length: 10
D: .
CDR3: ASSGLTDTQY

V: TRBV3-1/TRBV3-2
size: .
J: TRBJ2-1
length: 14
D: TRBD2
CDR3: ASSQATSGASDEQF

V: TRBV6-6
size: .
J: TRBJ1-2
length: 15
D: TRBD1
CDR3: ASSRRTGVSFNYGYT

V: TRBV6-2/TRBV6-3
size: .
J: TRBJ2-2
length: 11
D: .
CDR3: ASSSPMSGELF

V: TRBV7-9
size: few
J: TRBJ1-4
length: 15
D: TRBD1
CDR3: ASSLEGAGSLGEKLF

V: TRBV9
size: .
J: TRBJ2-5
length: 11
D: .
CDR3: ASGLGLQGTQY

V: TRBV7-8
size: .
J: TRBJ1-4
length: 13
D: TRBD1
CDR3: ASSPTTGGREKLF

V: TRBV7-9
size: .
J: TRBJ2-2
length: 17
D: TRBD2
CDR3: ASSPRLAGALRDTGELF

V: TRBV27
size: .
J: TRBJ2-2
length: 13
D: .
CDR3: ASRERQAPTGELF

V: TRBV5-5
size: .
J: TRBJ1-2
length: 12
D: .
CDR3: ASSLSTADYGYT

V: TRBV12-3/TRBV12-4
size: .
J: TRBJ1-2
length: 10
D: .
CDR3: ASTPGGDGYT

V: TRBV11-2
size: .
J: TRBJ2-1
length: 16
D: .
CDR3: ASSSQRRGLAGYNEQF

V: TRBV2
size: few
J: TRBJ1-6
length: 12
D: TRBD1
CDR3: ASSGDRANSPLH

V: TRBV4-1
size: .
J: TRBJ1-2
length: 14
D: .
CDR3: ASSQEGSLPREGYT

V: TRBV11-2
size: .
J: TRBJ2-2
length: 13
D: .
CDR3: ASTHWVAGTGELF

V: TRBV7-9
size: .
J: TRBJ2-3
length: 13
D: TRBD2
CDR3: ASSSGGPSTDTQY

V: TRBV18
size: .
J: TRBJ1-2
length: 15
D: TRBD1
CDR3: ASSPDFGQGANYGYT